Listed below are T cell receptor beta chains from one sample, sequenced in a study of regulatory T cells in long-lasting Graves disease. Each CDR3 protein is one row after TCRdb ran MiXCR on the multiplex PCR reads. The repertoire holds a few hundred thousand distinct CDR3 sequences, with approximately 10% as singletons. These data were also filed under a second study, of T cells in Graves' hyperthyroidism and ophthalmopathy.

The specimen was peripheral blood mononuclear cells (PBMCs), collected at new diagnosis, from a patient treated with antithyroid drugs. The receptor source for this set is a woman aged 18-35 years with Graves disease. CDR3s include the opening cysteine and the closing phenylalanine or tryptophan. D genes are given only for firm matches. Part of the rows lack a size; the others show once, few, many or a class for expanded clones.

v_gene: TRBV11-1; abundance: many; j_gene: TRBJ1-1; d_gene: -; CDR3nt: TGTGCCAGCAGCTTCCGTCGTGTGGGGGACACTGAAGCTTTCTTT; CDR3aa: CASSFRRVGDTEAFF
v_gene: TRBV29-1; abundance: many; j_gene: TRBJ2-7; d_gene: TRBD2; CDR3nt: TGCAGCGTTGCGCGGCTAGCGGGACGCGAGCAGTACTTC; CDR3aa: CSVARLAGREQYF
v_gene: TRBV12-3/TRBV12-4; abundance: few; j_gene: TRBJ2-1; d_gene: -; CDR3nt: TGTGCCAGCAGTTTGGGGGACTATGAGCAGTTCTTC; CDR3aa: CASSLGDYEQFF
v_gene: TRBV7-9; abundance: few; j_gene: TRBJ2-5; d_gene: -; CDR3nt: TGTGCCAGCAGCTTCGGAACCGGGACACAGATTACACTCCAAGAGACCCAGTACTTC; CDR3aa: CASSFGTGTQITLQETQYF
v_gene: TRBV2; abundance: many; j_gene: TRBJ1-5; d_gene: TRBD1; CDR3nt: TGTGCCAGCAGTGAATCCGGGACAGGGCTAGGTCAGCCCCAGCATTTT; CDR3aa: CASSESGTGLGQPQHF
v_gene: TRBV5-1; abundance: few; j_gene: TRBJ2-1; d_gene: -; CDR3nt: TGCGCCAGCAGCTTGTTGGGGTATGAGGCTGAGCAGTTCTTC; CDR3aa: CASSLLGYEAEQFF
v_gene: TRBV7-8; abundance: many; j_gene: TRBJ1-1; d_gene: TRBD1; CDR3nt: TGTGCCAGCAATACCGACAGGGGACTTAACACTGAAGCTTTCTTT; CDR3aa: CASNTDRGLNTEAFF
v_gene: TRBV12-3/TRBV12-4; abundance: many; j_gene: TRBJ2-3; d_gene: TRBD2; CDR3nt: TGTGCCAGCAGTTACGGCGGACTAGGCATCACAGATACGCAGTATTTT; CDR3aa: CASSYGGLGITDTQYF
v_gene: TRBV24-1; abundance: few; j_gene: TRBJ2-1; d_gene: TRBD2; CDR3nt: TGTGCCACCAGTGATTTGCGGATTGGTAGCGGGGGGTTCGACAATGAGCAGTTCTTC; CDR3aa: CATSDLRIGSGGFDNEQFF
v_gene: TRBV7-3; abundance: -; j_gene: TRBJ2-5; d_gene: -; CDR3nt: TGTGCCAGCAGCTTAAATGGGGGATTGGGAGAGACCCAGTACTTC; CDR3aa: CASSLNGGLGETQYF
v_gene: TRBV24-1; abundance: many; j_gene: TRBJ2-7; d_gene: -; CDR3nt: TGTGCCACCAGTGACTCACGGACTTGGGACGGGGACGAGCAGTACTTC; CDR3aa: CATSDSRTWDGDEQYF
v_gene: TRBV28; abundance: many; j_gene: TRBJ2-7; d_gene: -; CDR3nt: TGTGCCAGCAGTTTATCCGGGGGTCTCGACTACGAGCAGTACTTC; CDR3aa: CASSLSGGLDYEQYF
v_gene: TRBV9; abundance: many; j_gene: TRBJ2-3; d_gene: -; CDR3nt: TGTGCCAGCAGCGAGGAGGGATGGCCCACGCAGTATTTT; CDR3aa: CASSEEGWPTQYF
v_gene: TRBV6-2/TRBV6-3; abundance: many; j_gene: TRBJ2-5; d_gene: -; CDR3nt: TGTGCCAGCAGTTACACATTGACCCATCCGAGGGAGACCCAGTACTTC; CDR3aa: CASSYTLTHPRETQYF
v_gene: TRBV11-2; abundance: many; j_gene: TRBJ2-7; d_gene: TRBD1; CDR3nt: TGTGCCAGCAGCTTGGACAGGATTTACGAGCAGTACTTC; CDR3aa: CASSLDRIYEQYF
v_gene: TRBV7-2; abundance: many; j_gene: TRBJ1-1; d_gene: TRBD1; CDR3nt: TGTGCCAGCAGCTTATATATCGGGGACAGGGCGTTCAACACTGAAGCTTTCTTT; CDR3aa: CASSLYIGDRAFNTEAFF
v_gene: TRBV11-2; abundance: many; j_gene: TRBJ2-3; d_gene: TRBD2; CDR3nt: TGTGCCAGCACCCTAACTAGCGGGAGATGGGGGGGCACAGATACGCAGTATTTT; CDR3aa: CASTLTSGRWGGTDTQYF